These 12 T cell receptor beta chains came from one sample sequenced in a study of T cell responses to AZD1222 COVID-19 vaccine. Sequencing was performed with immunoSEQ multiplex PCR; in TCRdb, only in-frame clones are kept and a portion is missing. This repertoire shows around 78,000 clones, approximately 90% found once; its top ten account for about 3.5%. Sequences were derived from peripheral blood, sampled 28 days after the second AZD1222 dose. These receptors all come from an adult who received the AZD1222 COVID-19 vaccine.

The CDR3 nucleotides are TGTGCCAGCAGTTTCGGCAGGGCCTCTTTCTTT. Protein sequence: CASSFGRASFF. V and J are TRBV12-3 or TRBV12-4 and TRBJ1-1; the D gene is possibly TRBD1 (5 bases). The V end lost 3 bases, the J end lost 12 bases, and 11 bases lay between the germline ends. This CDR3 is built from 11 residues.

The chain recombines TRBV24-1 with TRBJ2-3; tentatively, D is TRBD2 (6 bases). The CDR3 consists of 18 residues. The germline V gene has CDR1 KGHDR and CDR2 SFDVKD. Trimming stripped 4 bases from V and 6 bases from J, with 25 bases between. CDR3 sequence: CATSDPGRAKGKSDTQYF. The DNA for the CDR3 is TGTGCCACCAGTGACCCCGGGAGAGCGAAAGGGAAGTCTGATACGCAGTATTTT.

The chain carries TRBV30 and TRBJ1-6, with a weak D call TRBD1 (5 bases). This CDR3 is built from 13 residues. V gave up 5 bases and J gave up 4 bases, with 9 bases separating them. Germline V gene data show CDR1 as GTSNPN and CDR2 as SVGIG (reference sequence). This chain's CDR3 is CAWGDGYNSPLHF. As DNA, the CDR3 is TGTGCCTGGGGGGACGGATATAATTCACCCCTCCACTTT.

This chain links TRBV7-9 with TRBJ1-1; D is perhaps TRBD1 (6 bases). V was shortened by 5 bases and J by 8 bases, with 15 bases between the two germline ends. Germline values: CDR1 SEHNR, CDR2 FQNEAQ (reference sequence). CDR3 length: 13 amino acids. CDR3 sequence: CASSQDRHKEAFF. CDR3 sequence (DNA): TGTGCCAGCAGCCAGGACAGACACAAGGAAGCTTTCTTT.

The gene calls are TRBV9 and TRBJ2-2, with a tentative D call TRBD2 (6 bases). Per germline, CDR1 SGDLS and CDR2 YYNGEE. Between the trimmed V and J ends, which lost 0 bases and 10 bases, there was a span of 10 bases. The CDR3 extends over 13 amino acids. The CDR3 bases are TGTGCCAGCAGCGTAGTAGGGGAGGAGGAGCTGTTTTTT. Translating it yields CASSVVGEEELFF.

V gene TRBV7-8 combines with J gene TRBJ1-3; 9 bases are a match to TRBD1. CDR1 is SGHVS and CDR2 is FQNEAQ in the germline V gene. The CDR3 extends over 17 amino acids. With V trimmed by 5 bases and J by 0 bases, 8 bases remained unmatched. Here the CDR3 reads CASSRDRVGFSGNTIYF. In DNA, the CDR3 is TGTGCCAGCAGCAGGGACAGGGTGGGATTCTCTGGAAACACCATATATTTT. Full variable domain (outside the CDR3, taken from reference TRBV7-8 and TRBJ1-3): GAGVSQSPRYKVAKRGQDVALRCDPISGHVSLFWYQQALGQGPEFLTYFQNEAQLDKSGLPSDRFFAERPEGSVSTLKIQRTQQEDSAVYLCASSRDRVGFSGNTIYFGEGSWLTVV.

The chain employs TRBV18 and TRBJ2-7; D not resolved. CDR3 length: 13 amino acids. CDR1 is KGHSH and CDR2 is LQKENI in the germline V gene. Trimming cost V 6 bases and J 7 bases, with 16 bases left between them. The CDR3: CASSLGSPFEQYF. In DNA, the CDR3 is TGTGCCAGCTCCCTCGGTTCCCCCTTTGAGCAGTACTTC.

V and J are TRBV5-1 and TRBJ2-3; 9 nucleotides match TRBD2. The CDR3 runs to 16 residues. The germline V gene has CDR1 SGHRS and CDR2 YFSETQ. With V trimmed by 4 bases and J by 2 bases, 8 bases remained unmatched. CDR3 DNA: TGCGCCAGCAGCGGACCTAGCGGGACCTCCACAGATACGCAGTATTTT. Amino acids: CASSGPSGTSTDTQYF.

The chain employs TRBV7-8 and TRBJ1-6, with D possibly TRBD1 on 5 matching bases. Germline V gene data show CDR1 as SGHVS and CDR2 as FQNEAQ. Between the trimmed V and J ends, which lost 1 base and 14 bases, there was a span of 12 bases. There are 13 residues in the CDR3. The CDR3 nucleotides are TGTGCCAGCAGCTTAGAGCAGGGAAACACCCTCCACTTT. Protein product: CASSLEQGNTLHF.

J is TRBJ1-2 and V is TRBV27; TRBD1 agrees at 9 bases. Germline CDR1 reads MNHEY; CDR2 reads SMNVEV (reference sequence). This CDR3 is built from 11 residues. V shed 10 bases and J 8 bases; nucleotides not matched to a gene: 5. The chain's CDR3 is CAIWTGDGYTF. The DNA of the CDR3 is TGTGCCATCTGGACAGGGGACGGCTACACCTTC.

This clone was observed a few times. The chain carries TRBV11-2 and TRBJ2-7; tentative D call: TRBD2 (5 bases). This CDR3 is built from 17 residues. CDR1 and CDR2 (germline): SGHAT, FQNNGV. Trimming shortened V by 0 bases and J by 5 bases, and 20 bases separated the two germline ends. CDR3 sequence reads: CASSLDVFISGSHEQYF. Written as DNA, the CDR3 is TGTGCCAGCAGCTTAGATGTATTTATCAGCGGTTCCCACGAGCAGTACTTC.

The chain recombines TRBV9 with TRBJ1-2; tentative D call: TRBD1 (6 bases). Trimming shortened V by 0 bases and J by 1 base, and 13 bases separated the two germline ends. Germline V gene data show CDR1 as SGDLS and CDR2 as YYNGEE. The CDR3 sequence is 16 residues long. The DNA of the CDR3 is TGTGCCAGCAGCGTAGAGGTGGACAGTAGTAACTATGGCTACACCTTC. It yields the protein CASSVEVDSSNYGYTF.